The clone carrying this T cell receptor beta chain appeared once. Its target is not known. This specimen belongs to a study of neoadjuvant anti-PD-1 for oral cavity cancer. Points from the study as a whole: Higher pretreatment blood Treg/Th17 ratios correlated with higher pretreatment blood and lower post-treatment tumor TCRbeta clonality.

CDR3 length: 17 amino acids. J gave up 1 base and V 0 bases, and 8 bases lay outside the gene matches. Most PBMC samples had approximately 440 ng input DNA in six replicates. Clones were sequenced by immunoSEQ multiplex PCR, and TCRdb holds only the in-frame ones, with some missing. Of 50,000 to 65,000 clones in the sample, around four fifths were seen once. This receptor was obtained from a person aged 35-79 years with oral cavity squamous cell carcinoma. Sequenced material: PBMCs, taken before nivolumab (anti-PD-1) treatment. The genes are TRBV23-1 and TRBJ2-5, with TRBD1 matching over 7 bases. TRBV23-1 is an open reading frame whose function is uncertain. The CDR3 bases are TGCGCCAGCAGTCAATCGCGCCCAAGGGGGCCCCAAGAGACCCAGTACTTC. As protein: CASSQSRPRGPQETQYF.